The TCR beta chain under discussion was sequenced for a study of beta chain features in type 1 diabetes. The CDR3 is made up of 14 amino acids. The trim removed 3 bases at V and 2 bases at J, leaving 2 bases unmatched. Germline assignment: CDR1 SGHKS and CDR2 YYEKEE (reference sequence). The isolated RNA, all of it, was reverse transcribed, so expressed TCRB transcripts were what got sequenced. Profiled with immunoSEQ multiplex PCR; TCRdb holds only in-frame clones, not every one. Of a few hundred thousand clones in the sample, 10% to 15% were seen once. This clone was found a few times. This sequence originates from a man between 18 and 35 years old in good health. Source material: naive CD4+ T cells from blood. V is TRBV5-5 and J is TRBJ2-5, with 9 nucleotides matching TRBD1. CDR3 nucleotide sequence: TGTGCCAGCAGCTGGGGACAGGGTCAAGAGACCCAGTACTTC. Its protein product is CASSWGQGQETQYF.